This entry concerns a single T cell receptor (beta chain). Original handling: Estimates of nucleated cell counts were drawn from the amplification of reference gene primers. Sequencing used immunoSEQ multiplex PCR; TCRdb keeps in-frame clones, though not all of them. V, J and clone size were drawn from that table, and D and trimming were deduced from the DNA. This repertoire shows 55,000 to 75,000 clones, around 80% found once; its top ten account for about 20%. These data come from a study of blood T cell repertoires in COVID-19. Study as a whole: PBMCs, B-cell-depleted T cells, or T cells provided the cDNA or gDNA that made up the material.

The sequence derives from a man in his sixties or seventies who had recovered from COVID-19. Sequencing was performed on peripheral blood.

In DNA form, the CDR3 reads TGTGCCAGCAGACAGGGGGGGGCCTCAGATACGCAGTATTTT. This translates into CASRQGGASDTQYF. The V and J genes are TRBV28 and TRBJ2-3, with D maybe TRBD1 (8 bases). The germline V gene encodes CDR1 MDHEN and CDR2 SYDVKM. The CDR3 runs to 14 residues. V lost 6 bases, J lost 4 bases, and 14 bases lay in between.